This TCR beta chain was identified during a study of cytomegalovirus exposure and HLA in healthy donors. V was pared by 2 bases and J by 6 bases, with 28 bases of the junction left unmatched. Per germline, CDR1 SQVTM and CDR2 ANQGSEA. The CDR3 has 21 residues. Notes on this clone: Its specificity is not known.

Use of 60 Vbeta and 13 Jbeta primers characterized the PCR. Here immunoSEQ multiplex PCR was the method, and the copy in TCRdb shows in-frame clones only, minus some. The table shows approximately 210,000 clones, with roughly four fifths occurring only once. Study-wide findings and caveats: V segments that were indistinguishable, TRBV6-2 and TRBV6-3 among them, were omitted from analysis. The majority of TCR sequences were rare, yet some public TCRs appeared in many donors.

The sequence came from a woman aged 50 to 60 in good health and CMV-seropositive. The chain recombines TRBV29-1 with TRBJ1-5; TRBD1 aligns across 7 bases. The sequenced sample consisted of PBMCs. CDR3 bases: TGCAGCGTTGAATCTGTACAGGGGTCCTGTTACAAGTGGGGTAATGGTCAGCCCCAGCATTTT. Protein sequence: CSVESVQGSCYKWGNGQPQHF.